The clone carrying this TCR beta chain was seen a handful of times. Its matching antigen is unknown. V lost 4 bases to trimming and J lost 5 bases; unmatched junction nucleotides: 4. Germline-derived CDR1 and CDR2 are SGDLS and YYNGEE. The CDR3 covers 13 residues. The entry originates in a study of tumor-infiltrating lymphocytes in localized non-small cell lung cancer. Points from the study as a whole: Tumor T-cell fraction from TCR sequencing was not associated with recurrence-free survival (p = 0.61). Technical variation could not be separated from intratumor heterogeneity here. Tumors had more T cell infiltration than uninvolved lung, per TCRbeta sequencing and CD3 counts. IM1 and IM2 tumors showed no difference in T-cell fraction.

Assay used: immunoSEQ multiplex PCR; TCRdb lists only in-frame clones, some missing. The sample contains 13,000 or so clones, 60% to 85% of which appear only once. This clonotype was sampled from a human donor with non-small cell lung cancer. The sequencing input was lung tumor tissue. This sequence joins TRBV9 and TRBJ2-5; TRBD2 agrees at 8 bases. Here the CDR3 reads CASSMGLVETQYF. Here the CDR3 DNA reads TGTGCCAGCAGCATGGGACTAGTTGAGACCCAGTACTTC.